Listed below are T cell receptor beta chains from one sample, sequenced in a study of blood T cell repertoires in COVID-19. The data were produced by immunoSEQ multiplex PCR, yet TCRdb's version contains in-frame clones alone and is incomplete. Of fewer than 300,000 clones in the sample, over 75% were seen once. Material: PBMCs or T cells enriched from blood (not recorded which). The source of these receptors is a woman between 25 and 40 years old who had recovered from COVID-19. Both conserved end residues are part of each CDR3. A D gene is named only where the DNA matches it firmly. Expanded clones get a size class; other rows say once, few or many, or leave the size out.

j_call	d_call	v_call	clone_size	cdr3_nt	cdr3_aa
TRBJ1-3	TRBD1	TRBV28	.	TGTGCCAGCAGTTTATTGGCCCGACAGGGCCAAGGAAACACCATATATTTT	CASSLLARQGQGNTIYF
TRBJ2-2	.	TRBV5-4	.	TGTGCCAGCAGCTCCGACAGATTCACCGGGGAGCTGTTTTTT	CASSSDRFTGELFF
TRBJ2-7	.	TRBV4-3	.	TGCGCCAGCAGCCAAGATGGGCCTGAACCTCACGAGCAGTACTTC	CASSQDGPEPHEQYF
TRBJ1-5	TRBD1	TRBV10-3	.	TGTGCCATCAGTGTTGGGGGACAGGGCAATCAGCCCCAGCATTTT	CAISVGGQGNQPQHF
TRBJ1-1	.	TRBV28	.	TGTGCCAGCAAACCGGGTCCTTCACCTAACATGAACACTGAAGCTTTCTTT	CASKPGPSPNMNTEAFF
TRBJ2-7	TRBD2	TRBV7-2	.	TGTGCCAGCAGCTCGGGACTAGTCATTGACGAGCAGTACTTC	CASSSGLVIDEQYF
TRBJ2-1	TRBD2	TRBV5-6	.	TGTGCCAGCAGATACTCTGCGCTTAGCGGGGAAGAGCAGTTCTTC	CASRYSALSGEEQFF
TRBJ2-1	TRBD2	TRBV2	few	TGTGCCAGCAGACCGGGACTAGCGGGATACAATGAGCAGTTCTTC	CASRPGLAGYNEQFF
TRBJ1-2	.	TRBV28	.	TGTGCCAGCAGTTTGGGGCACAGTAACTATGGCTACACCTTC	CASSLGHSNYGYTF
TRBJ1-4	.	TRBV11-2	.	TGTGCCAGCAGCTCAGAGCGTTTCGGTGAAAAACTGTTTTTT	CASSSERFGEKLFF
TRBJ1-1	TRBD1	TRBV19	.	TGTGCCAGTAGTACCGGGACAGGGGTGAATGAAGCTTTCTTT	CASSTGTGVNEAFF
TRBJ1-1	.	TRBV6-2/TRBV6-3	.	TGTGCCAGCAGTCAGAGACAGGTTCCCGGGGACACTGAAGCTTTCTTT	CASSQRQVPGDTEAFF
TRBJ1-1	.	TRBV5-4	.	TGTGCCAGCAGGGCAGCTCGGGTCGGCACTGAAGCTTTCTTT	CASRAARVGTEAFF
TRBJ2-1	TRBD2	TRBV18	.	TGTGCCAGCTCACAGGGACTAGCGGGAGGGTGGTCCTACAATGAGCAGTTCTTC	CASSQGLAGGWSYNEQFF
TRBJ1-2	TRBD1	TRBV2	.	TGTGCCAGCAGTCATAAGGGACAGTCCCTCTATGGCTACACCTTC	CASSHKGQSLYGYTF
TRBJ2-3	TRBD2	TRBV6-5	.	TGTGCCAGCGAAAGGGACGCGGGAGTGGGAGATACGCAGTATTTT	CASERDAGVGDTQYF
TRBJ1-4	TRBD1	TRBV19	.	TGTGCCAGTCGCCCAGTTGGACAGGGGGCGCCGAATGAAAAACTGTTTTTT	CASRPVGQGAPNEKLFF